The present T cell receptor (beta chain) was sequenced within a study of T cells in Graves' hyperthyroidism and ophthalmopathy. Study-wide findings and caveats: Among thyroid clonotypes expanded above 0.001, most also appeared in blood.

There are many counts of this clonotype. Its specificity is not known. Losses at the gene ends were 0 bases for V and 9 bases for J; bases not matched to a gene: 10. The germline CDR1 and CDR2 sequences are LNHDA and SQIVND (reference sequence). The CDR3 runs to 16 residues. Researchers amplified the TCR beta CDR3 regions from RNA transcripts. In the first-round RT-PCR of the TCR CDR3, the HTBI primer set was used. TCRdb re-called the multiplex PCR reads through MiXCR, storing one row per CDR3 protein. Counted here are over 45,000 distinct CDR3 sequences, roughly 50% occurring once; the ten biggest clones make up 9.5% to 15%.

The sequencing input was blood. The receptor was derived from a woman aged 30 to 39 with Graves' ophthalmopathy. This chain uses TRBV19 with TRBJ2-1; TRBD2 matches 8 bases. The CDR3 coding sequence is TGTGCCAGTAGTATAGATAAATACGGGAGGGCCACTGAGCAGTTCTTC. Its protein is CASSIDKYGRATEQFF.